These T cell receptor beta chains were read from a single sample in a study of beta chain features in type 1 diabetes. Assay used: immunoSEQ multiplex PCR; TCRdb lists only in-frame clones, some missing. The sample contains 350,000 to 400,000 clones, less than 15% of which appear only once. Sequencing was done on a sample of naive CD4+ T cells from blood. These receptors originate from a woman younger than 30 in good health. The CDR3 runs from the conserved cysteine through the conserved F or W. A D gene is named only where the DNA matches it firmly. Size values are once, few and many counts, or a class for expanded clones, and some rows have none.

size,D,V,J,DNA,CDR3
few,TRBD1,TRBV30,TRBJ1-4,TGTGCCTGGAGTGGGACAGGGAATGAAAAACTGTTTTTT,CAWSGTGNEKLFF
-,TRBD2,TRBV7-2,TRBJ2-3,TGTGCCAGCAGGGACCCCGGGGCGGGAGGGAGCACAGATACGCAGTATTTT,CASRDPGAGGSTDTQYF
once,-,TRBV27,TRBJ2-2,TGTGCCAGCAGTTTTAGTGTTCAGGGGAACACCGGGGAGCTGTTTTTT,CASSFSVQGNTGELFF
few,-,TRBV25-1,TRBJ2-1,TGTGCCAGCAGTGACTCTAACTCCTACAATGAGCAGTTCTTC,CASSDSNSYNEQFF
few,TRBD1,TRBV4-2,TRBJ2-7,TGTGCCAGCAGCACTCGACAGGGTTACGAGCAGTACTTC,CASSTRQGYEQYF
-,TRBD2,TRBV28,TRBJ2-4,TGTGCCAGCAGTCCCGCGGTAGCGGGAGGGCCTTTATACATTCAGTACTTC,CASSPAVAGGPLYIQYF
-,TRBD1,TRBV5-6,TRBJ2-6,TGTGCCAGCAGCTCACAGGGGGCTGGGGCCAACGTCCTGACTTTC,CASSSQGAGANVLTF
few,TRBD1,TRBV28,TRBJ2-3,TGTGCCAGCAATCAAATACGGACAGGTACAGATACGCAGTATTTT,CASNQIRTGTDTQYF
-,TRBD1,TRBV30,TRBJ1-1,TGTGCCTGGAGGCGGGACAGGTCAGAAGCTTTCTTT,CAWRRDRSEAFF
-,TRBD2,TRBV2,TRBJ2-5,TGTGCCAAGGGACTAGCGGGAGAGACCCAGTACTTC,CAKGLAGETQYF
-,-,TRBV7-6,TRBJ2-2,TGTGCCAGCAGCTTAGTCGGGAGTAACACCGGGGAGCTGTTTTTT,CASSLVGSNTGELFF
-,-,TRBV6-5,TRBJ2-7,TGTGCCAGCAGCAAGAGGGACATAGCCTACGAGCAGTACTTC,CASSKRDIAYEQYF
few,TRBD1,TRBV10-3,TRBJ2-5,TGTGCCATCAGTGAGGACAGGGATTGGGAGACCCAGTACTTC,CAISEDRDWETQYF
few,-,TRBV5-6,TRBJ2-7,TGTGCCAGCAGCTTGGACCAAGCGGACGAGCAGTACTTC,CASSLDQADEQYF
few,-,TRBV28,TRBJ2-5,TGTGCCAGCAGTTTAAGCTCTCCTCTGGAGACCCAGTACTTC,CASSLSSPLETQYF
-,-,TRBV4-2,TRBJ2-5,TGTGCCAGCAGCCAGGGTGACTACCGCCAAGAGACCCAGTACTTC,CASSQGDYRQETQYF
few,-,TRBV28,TRBJ1-1,TGTGCCAGCAGTTCCAGTGGGAGGGTGAACACTGAAGCTTTCTTT,CASSSSGRVNTEAFF
-,TRBD2,TRBV29-1,TRBJ2-4,TGCAGCGCCTTAAGTCCTAGCGGGAGTGAGGGTAACATTCAGTACTTC,CSALSPSGSEGNIQYF
few,TRBD2,TRBV9,TRBJ2-3,TGTGCCAGCAGCGTAGGTCTGGGGGGGACTAGCGGGAGCACAGATACGCAGTATTTT,CASSVGLGGTSGSTDTQYF
-,-,TRBV30,TRBJ1-2,TGTGCCAGGCGAGGAGACTATGGCTACACCTTC,CARRGDYGYTF
few,-,TRBV2,TRBJ2-7,TGTGCCAGCAGACGCGAGGTGAGCGAGCAGTACTTC,CASRREVSEQYF
-,TRBD2,TRBV15,TRBJ2-7,TGTGCCACCAGCAGAGACCTAGCGGGAGTCGACGAGCAGTACTTC,CATSRDLAGVDEQYF
-,TRBD1,TRBV2,TRBJ2-3,TGTGCCAGCAGGAGGACAGGTGCAGATACGCAGTATTTT,CASRRTGADTQYF
few,TRBD1,TRBV28,TRBJ1-1,TGTGCCAGCAGTTCGACAGGGGTGGGAAACACTGAAGCTTTCTTT,CASSSTGVGNTEAFF
-,TRBD1,TRBV29-1,TRBJ1-2,TGCAGCGTCTTTAGGACAGGGGTGGGCTATGGCTACACCTTC,CSVFRTGVGYGYTF
-,-,TRBV30,TRBJ2-3,TGTGCCTGGAGTGTACGCCAAGCAACGCAGTATTTT,CAWSVRQATQYF
-,-,TRBV27,TRBJ2-1,TGTGCCAGCAGAGCGTCCCACGAGCAGTTCTTC,CASRASHEQFF
few,-,TRBV29-1,TRBJ2-7,TGCAGCGTTGTTCTTCCAGGTTGGGTCGAGCAGTACTTC,CSVVLPGWVEQYF
-,-,TRBV2,TRBJ2-2,TGTGCCAGCAGGACCGGGACAACCACCGGGGAGCTGTTTTTT,CASRTGTTTGELFF
few,TRBD2,TRBV11-2,TRBJ2-6,TGTGCCAGCAGTCGACCGGGGGGGCGCTCTGGGGCCAACGTCCTGACTTTC,CASSRPGGRSGANVLTF
-,-,TRBV6-5,TRBJ2-2,TGTGCCAGCAGACACAGGAACACCGGGGAGCTGTTTTTT,CASRHRNTGELFF
-,-,TRBV5-1,TRBJ2-3,TGCGCCAGCAGCTTGGCCTTGGTAGCAGTGTATCAGACAGATACGCAGTATTTT,CASSLALVAVYQTDTQYF
few,-,TRBV5-1,TRBJ2-3,TGCGCCAGCAGCTTGACGGGGGAGACAGATACGCAGTATTTT,CASSLTGETDTQYF
few,-,TRBV6-5,TRBJ2-3,TGTGCCAGCAGTGGCTCCACAGATACGCAGTATTTT,CASSGSTDTQYF
-,TRBD1,TRBV7-6,TRBJ1-2,TGTGCCAGCAGCTCCTACGGACAGGGGAACTATGGCTACACCTTC,CASSSYGQGNYGYTF
few,-,TRBV4-2,TRBJ2-7,TGTGCCAGCAGCCGTCCGACGGGACTCCTGAACTACGAGCAGTACTTC,CASSRPTGLLNYEQYF
few,-,TRBV6-5,TRBJ1-2,TGTGCCAGCAGTTACTCGTCGGCAGGGATATATGGCTACACCTTC,CASSYSSAGIYGYTF
-,-,TRBV28,TRBJ2-2,TGTGCCAGCAGTTTATTAGCCGGTCAAGTTGCCCGGGAGCTGTTTTTT,CASSLLAGQVARELFF
few,TRBD1,TRBV30,TRBJ2-5,TGTGCCTGGAGTAGCGGACAGGTCCGGCAAGAGACCCAGTACTTC,CAWSSGQVRQETQYF
-,-,TRBV4-3,TRBJ2-7,TGCGCCAGCAGCCAATTAGGGGGAGCCGGCACCTACGAGCAGTACTTC,CASSQLGGAGTYEQYF
-,-,TRBV7-2,TRBJ1-5,TGTGCCAGCAGCTTTCCAGGGGAGCAGCAGCCCCAGCATTTT,CASSFPGEQQPQHF
-,TRBD2,TRBV30,TRBJ2-2,TGTGCCTGGAGTGTAACCCCGACTAGCGGAACCGGGGAGCTGTTTTTT,CAWSVTPTSGTGELFF
-,TRBD1,TRBV5-6,TRBJ1-1,TGTGCCAGCAGCACCAGACAGGGAAGCACTGAAGCTTTCTTT,CASSTRQGSTEAFF
-,TRBD1,TRBV14,TRBJ1-2,TGTGCCAGCACCCTGACAGGGGGCGCACGTTTGGATGGCTACACCTTC,CASTLTGGARLDGYTF
few,TRBD2,TRBV7-9,TRBJ2-5,TGTGCCAGCAGCCCTTTAGCGGGAGGGCCGGGAGAGACCCAGTACTTC,CASSPLAGGPGETQYF
-,TRBD1,TRBV9,TRBJ2-5,TGTGCCAGCAGCGTTCCAGGGGGAGCAGAGACCCAGTACTTC,CASSVPGGAETQYF